This TCR beta chain comes out of a study of T cell responses to AZD1222 COVID-19 vaccine. Germline CDR1 reads SGHNT; CDR2 reads YYREEE (reference sequence). This CDR3 comprises 13 residues. Deletions cut 4 bases from V and 2 bases from J, with 8 bases between. As for this clone: The antigen is not known.

Only in-frame clones appear in the TCRdb table, and some are missing; sequencing was by immunoSEQ multiplex PCR. Altogether approximately 260,000 clones are present, just over 90% being singletons, with the ten largest covering 0.55%. General study findings and limits: Clonal diversity was possibly underestimated, and the donors were mostly white British, with more females. Spike-specific TCR breadth and depth were elevated following two AZD1222 doses. The study sampled repertoires only after the peak T cell response. Spike-wide vaccine-associated CD4 TCRs dominated at 160-218 and 743-854.

The clonotype was recovered from an adult in good health. The chain has TRBV5-4 and TRBJ2-3, with D maybe TRBD1 (5 bases). Sample: peripheral blood, taken on day 0 of AZD1222 vaccination. DNA for the CDR3: TGTGCCAGCAGCGGGGCCCACACAGATACGCAGTATTTT. As protein: CASSGAHTDTQYF.